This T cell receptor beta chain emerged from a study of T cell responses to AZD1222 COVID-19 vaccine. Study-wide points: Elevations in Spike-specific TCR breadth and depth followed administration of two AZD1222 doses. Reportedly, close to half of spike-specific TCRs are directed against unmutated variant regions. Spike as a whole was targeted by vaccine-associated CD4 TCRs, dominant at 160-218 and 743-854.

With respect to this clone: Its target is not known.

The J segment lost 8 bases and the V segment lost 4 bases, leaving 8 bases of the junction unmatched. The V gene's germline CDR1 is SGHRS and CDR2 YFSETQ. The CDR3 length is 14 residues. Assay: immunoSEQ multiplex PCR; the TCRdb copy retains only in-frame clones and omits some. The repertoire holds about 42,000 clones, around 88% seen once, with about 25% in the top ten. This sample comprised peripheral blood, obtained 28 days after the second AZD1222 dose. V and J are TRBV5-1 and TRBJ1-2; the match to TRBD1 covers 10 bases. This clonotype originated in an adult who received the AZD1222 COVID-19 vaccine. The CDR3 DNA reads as TGCGCCAGCAGCCTCGGACAGGGGGAGAGCGGCTACACCTTC. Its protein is CASSLGQGESGYTF.